This T cell receptor beta chain stems from a study of regulatory T cells in long-lasting Graves disease. The overall study: By definition, persistent Graves' disease involved antithyroid drugs for over 5 years alongside positive TSH receptor antibodies.

Overall study results and limits: Comparison showed that persistent patients shared more public clonotypes (under 3,000) than new patients (roughly 1,000).

Time point given: persistent/refractory GD, antithyroid drugs over 5 years with positive TRAb. With RNA extracted from PBMCs as input, the TCR library was made. V gave up 4 bases and J gave up 2 bases; unmatched junction bases: 5. Germline V CDR1 and CDR2: SGHTA, FQGNSA. This CDR3 is 15 amino acids long. The authors built TCR beta libraries using iRepertoire HTBI primers and Arm-PCR of CDR3 regions. In the original processing: Identification across samples found 50 to 80 TRBV and approximately 15 TRBJ segments. TCRdb independently ran MiXCR on the multiplex PCR reads; one entry per CDR3 protein. In this record, the V and J calls reflect TCRdb's handling and not the investigators' own analysis. The data show a few hundred thousand distinct CDR3 sequences, roughly 22% seen once. In this sample, this clonotype turned up many times. Its antigen is undetermined.

V and J are TRBV7-2 and TRBJ2-7; 10 nucleotides match TRBD1. The receptor comes from a female donor with Graves disease. The sequenced sample was peripheral blood mononuclear cells (PBMCs), obtained when the disease was refractory, from a patient treated with antithyroid drugs. The CDR3 region has the DNA TGTGCCAGCAGCTCTGCCGGGACAGGGGCCTACGAGCAGTACTTC. Translation: CASSSAGTGAYEQYF.